These T cell receptor beta chains were read from a single sample in a study of beta chain features in type 1 diabetes. Sequenced by immunoSEQ multiplex PCR; TCRdb stores in-frame clones only, minus some. The sample has 680,000 or so clones; around an eighth are singletons. Sequenced sample: naive CD4+ T cells from blood. These TCRs come from a man aged 18 to 35 with type 1 diabetes. CDR3s include the opening cysteine and the closing phenylalanine or tryptophan.

j_gene	v_gene	CDR3aa
TRBJ2-3	TRBV12-5	CASGLVRQGGTDTQYF
TRBJ1-1	TRBV28	CASSNPAGTPEAFF
TRBJ2-2	TRBV7-2	CASNPDFTGELFF
TRBJ1-5	TRBV7-9	CASSLENQPQHF
TRBJ1-6	TRBV6-1	CASTPGSGSPLHF
TRBJ2-7	TRBV6-6	CASRHRDGGAVEQYF
TRBJ2-5	TRBV9	CASSVGGTLETQYF
TRBJ2-3	TRBV11-2	CASGWKGTDTQYF
TRBJ2-1	TRBV19	CASSLLPNPPYNEQFF
TRBJ2-7	TRBV5-1	CASSLDRDSYEQYF
TRBJ1-1	TRBV4-1	CASSQVWMNTEAFF